This TCR beta chain emerged from a study of cytomegalovirus exposure and HLA in healthy donors. Notes on this clone: Antigen unknown.

Use of 60 Vbeta and 13 Jbeta primers characterized the PCR. The data were produced by immunoSEQ multiplex PCR, yet TCRdb's version contains in-frame clones alone and is incomplete. This table holds some 90,000 clones, about 80% found once. General study points: Indistinguishability led to the exclusion of some V segments, TRBV6-2 and TRBV6-3 included.

The length of the CDR3 is 14 residues. Deletions cut 4 bases from V and 5 bases from J, with 15 bases between. The germline gives CDR1 LNHDA, CDR2 SQIVND (reference sequence). Sequencing was performed on PBMCs. This TCR was sampled from a man aged 50 to 60 in good health and CMV-seropositive. The gene calls are TRBV19 and TRBJ2-7; D possibly corresponds to TRBD2 (5 bases). For the CDR3, the DNA is TGTGCCAGTAGTAACCCGGGGTTGGAAAACGAGCAGTACTTC. Translating gives CASSNPGLENEQYF.